Shown below are 10 T cell receptor beta chains from a single sample sequenced in a study of blood T cell repertoires in COVID-19. Clones were read by immunoSEQ multiplex PCR, and TCRdb kept only the in-frame ones, dropping some. Seen here are 260,000 or so clones, approximately 85% observed once, and the top ten hold over 8%. The sample was peripheral blood. These receptors originate from a man younger than 35 with active or convalescent COVID-19.

J is TRBJ1-3 and V is TRBV7-9; no reliable D call. This CDR3 has 15 residues. V was cut by 2 bases and J by 6 bases, with 14 bases left in between. CDR1 is SEHNR and CDR2 is FQNEAQ in the germline V gene (reference sequence). The CDR3 DNA is TGTGCCAGCAGCTTACCTTTTTCCATAGTAAACACCATATATTTT. As protein: CASSLPFSIVNTIYF.

A single count supports this clone. The genes are TRBV6-2 or TRBV6-3 and TRBJ2-5; a possible D gene is TRBD2 (5 bases). Deletions cut 6 bases from V and 5 bases from J, with 19 bases between. The CDR3 consists of 15 residues. Germline V gene sequence: CDR1 MNHEY, CDR2 SVGEGT. The CDR3 DNA is TGTGCCAGCAGCAGGTTGGCGGGTGAACTTGAGACCCAGTACTTC. It specifies CASSRLAGELETQYF.

This chain joins TRBV6-5 and TRBJ1-3; TRBD1 matches 9 bases. The V gene's germline CDR1 is MNHEY and CDR2 SVGAGI. CDR3 length equals 14 residues. Trimming at V came to 8 bases and at J to 1 base, leaving 3 bases not matched to a gene. The CDR3 protein is CASGTGMSGNTIYF. For the CDR3, the DNA is TGTGCCAGCGGGACAGGGATGTCTGGAAACACCATATATTTT.

This sequence joins TRBV7-2 and TRBJ2-7; 15 bases map to TRBD2. The germline CDR1 and CDR2 sequences are SGHTA and FQGNSA. The CDR3 totals 16 residues. Trimming took 5 bases from V and 4 from J; bases not matched to a gene: 6. The CDR3: CASSPGLAGGLYEQYF. Here the CDR3 DNA reads TGTGCCAGCAGCCCCGGACTAGCGGGGGGGCTATACGAGCAGTACTTC. The full variable domain, in which reference TRBV7-2 and TRBJ2-7 provide the parts outside the CDR3, is GAGVSQSPSNKVTEKGKDVELRCDPISGHTALYWYRQSLGQGLEFLIYFQGNSAPDKSGLPSDRFSAERTGGSVSTLTIQRTQQEDSAVYLCASSPGLAGGLYEQYFGPGTRLTVT.

In its sample, this clone was seen once. This rearrangement joins TRBV7-8 to TRBJ2-5; 16 bases are shared with TRBD2. Trimming at V came to 7 bases and at J to 4 bases, leaving 9 bases not matched to a gene. The CDR3 loop spans 17 amino acids. CDR1 is SGHVS and CDR2 is FQNEAQ in the germline V gene. CDR3 loop: CASTPGTSGGARETQYF. CDR3 in DNA: TGTGCCAGCACCCCGGGGACTAGCGGGGGGGCCCGAGAGACCCAGTACTTC.

The gene calls are TRBV15 and TRBJ2-3, with a possible D match to TRBD2 (6 bases). Trimming shortened V by 5 bases and J by 1 base, and 7 bases separated the two germline ends. Germline assignment: CDR1 LNHNV and CDR2 YYDKDF (reference sequence). This CDR3 has 13 amino acids. DNA for the CDR3: TGTGCCACCAGCTCGGGGGGCACAGATACGCAGTATTTT. Protein sequence: CATSSGGTDTQYF.

This clone was seen only once. The chain is built from TRBV5-6 and TRBJ1-6, with D unresolved. Germline lookup yields CDR1 SGHDT and CDR2 YYEEEE. V lost 7 bases to trimming and J lost 10 bases, with 6 bases between them. This CDR3 has 10 amino acids. CDR3 DNA sequence: TGTGCCAGCCAACGGTCACCCCTCCACTTT. The encoded protein is CASQRSPLHF. Full variable domain (outside the CDR3, taken from reference TRBV5-6 and TRBJ1-6): DAGVTQSPTHLIKTRGQQVTLRCSPKSGHDTVSWYQQALGQGPQFIFQYYEEEERQRGNFPDRFSGHQFPNYSSELNVNALLLGDSALYLCASQRSPLHFGNGTRLTVT.

The chain is built from TRBV5-4 and TRBJ2-3; D remains ambiguous. V dropped 1 base and J dropped 1 base, with 7 bases sitting between them. Germline V gives CDR1 SGHNT, CDR2 YYREEE (reference sequence). CDR3 size: 14 residues. CDR3 DNA sequence: TGTGCCAGCAGCTTGTTGCGTGGCACAGATACGCAGTATTTT. It yields the protein CASSLLRGTDTQYF.

The chain is built from TRBV6-2 or TRBV6-3 and TRBJ2-7, with 11 bases matching TRBD2. The CDR3 sequence is 16 residues long. CDR1 and CDR2 (germline): MNHEY, SVGEGT. V was pared by 4 bases and J by 0 bases, with 5 bases of the junction left unmatched. The CDR3 loop reads CASSSLGTSGSYEQYF. The CDR3 bases are TGTGCCAGCAGTTCCCTCGGGACTAGCGGCTCCTACGAGCAGTACTTC.

The rearrangement uses TRBV4-1 and TRBJ2-7; 10 bases align to TRBD1. J lost 3 bases, V lost 0 bases, and 8 bases had no gene match. The CDR3 runs 17 residues. Germline values: CDR1 MGHRA, CDR2 YSYEKL. The CDR3 region is CASSQDPTGGSDYEQYF. In DNA form, the CDR3 reads TGCGCCAGCAGCCAAGATCCGACAGGGGGCTCTGACTACGAGCAGTACTTC.